This TCR beta chain derives from a study of T cell repertoires in aging, cancer and after chemotherapy. Across the study: Repeat sampling of healthy donors over several months to years showed clear clonal overlap. Study observations and caveats: Age-matched healthy donors had significantly more diverse, less clonal blood TCR repertoires than untreated cancer patients. Rebound thymic output was suggested by rising median generation probability during chemotherapy in each cancer cohort.

TCR beta rearrangements were amplified from peripheral blood genomic DNA. With regard to this clonotype: Its antigen is currently unknown.

Rearranged V-D-J TRB sequences were amplified with a mixed TRB-A/B primer pool. MiXCR, applied by TCRdb to the multiplex PCR reads, yields one record per CDR3 protein. The table records more than 10,000 distinct CDR3 sequences, about 31% of them present only once. CDR1 KGHSH and CDR2 LQKENI come from the germline V gene. Trimming cost V 0 bases and J 3 bases, with 11 bases left between them. The CDR3 length is 15 residues. Sequencing was carried out using blood. The chain links TRBV18 to TRBJ1-1; no definite D call. This clonotype was obtained from a human donor in good health. The donor label of this sample is uncertain. CDR3 sequence: CASSPPSSRDTEAFF. CDR3 nucleotide sequence: TGTGCCAGCTCACCACCCTCGTCGCGGGACACTGAAGCTTTCTTT. The full variable domain, in which reference TRBV18 and TRBJ1-1 provide the parts outside the CDR3, is NAGVMQNPRHLVRRRGQEARLRCSPMKGHSHVYWYRQLPEEGLKFMVYLQKENIIDESGMPKERFSAEFPKEGPSILRIQQVVRGDSAAYFCASSPPSSRDTEAFFGQGTRLTVV.